Each of the 22 T cell receptor beta chains below was sequenced from the same sample in a study of T cells in Graves' hyperthyroidism and ophthalmopathy (dated by TCRdb to between 2018 and 2021). Libraries were constructed by multiplex PCR. The listed sequencing device is Illumina HiSeq 2000. Amplification of TCR beta CDR3 regions was carried out from RNA transcripts. The first round of RT-PCR for the TCR CDR3 was performed with the HTBI primer set and the Qiagen OneStep RT-PCR kit. TCRdb trimmed the raw reads at Q25, called clones with MiXCR and kept productive beta chains. Identical CDR3 protein sequences are pooled into one entry, listed with their most common genes and DNA. This sample is represented by roughly 800,000 distinct CDR3 sequences; 35% to 40% of them were singletons. The ten largest clones capture roughly 8.3% of the sample. Material for sequencing was blood. The source of these receptors is a man younger than 30 with Graves' hyperthyroidism.

The sample holds a few counts of this clonotype. The V and J genes are TRBV10-3 and TRBJ2-7, with 15 bases lining up with TRBD2. The trim removed 4 bases at V and 1 base at J, leaving 5 bases unmatched. This CDR3 region has 17 residues. Germline CDR1 is ENHRY and CDR2 is SYGVKD. CDR3 sequence (DNA): TGTGCCATCAGTGGGACTAGCGGGAGGGAATTATCCTACGAGCAGTACTTC. The encoded protein is CAISGTSGRELSYEQYF.

This clonotype was detected once. This chain connects TRBV6-6 to TRBJ2-5; a possible D gene is TRBD2 (6 bases). V gave up 6 bases and J gave up 2 bases, with 16 bases separating them. CDR1 is MNHNY, CDR2 SVGAGI, per germline (reference sequence). The CDR3 has 15 amino acids. The CDR3 sequence is CASSPNETRQETQYF. The CDR3, as DNA: TGTGCCAGCAGCCCCAACGAGACTAGACAAGAGACCCAGTACTTC.

The chain employs TRBV7-9 and TRBJ2-7; TRBD2 agrees at 10 bases. Germline assignment: CDR1 SEHNR and CDR2 FQNEAQ (reference sequence). This CDR3 comprises 16 residues. V gave up 5 bases and J gave up 1 base; unmatched junction bases: 8. The CDR3, as DNA: TGTGCCAGCAGCCAGGGCGGGACTAGCGCTTCCTACGAGCAGTACTTC. This codes for CASSQGGTSASYEQYF.

J is TRBJ2-7 and V is TRBV5-1; 9 nucleotides agree with TRBD1. The germline V gene encodes CDR1 SGHRS and CDR2 YFSETQ. The CDR3 has 14 amino acids. Germline trimming cut 4 bases from V and 5 bases from J; bases unmatched to any gene: 7. CDR3 amino acids: CASSPGTGKNEQYF. The CDR3 DNA is TGCGCCAGCAGCCCGGGGACAGGGAAGAACGAGCAGTACTTC.

This chain links TRBV10-3 with TRBJ1-1; D not resolved. V gave up 11 bases and J gave up 1 base, with 11 bases separating them. The CDR3 consists of 12 residues. Germline loops: CDR1 ENHRY, CDR2 SYGVKD. CDR3 in DNA: TGTGCCCTCTTGAATGGGAACACTGAAGCTTTCTTT. Translation: CALLNGNTEAFF.

This clonotype has a handful of counts. The chain has TRBV7-9 and TRBJ2-7, with no clear D. Germline V gene sequence: CDR1 SEHNR, CDR2 FQNEAQ (reference sequence). There are 14 residues in the CDR3. Deletions cut 1 base from V and 7 bases from J, with 14 bases between. The CDR3 bases are TGTGCCAGCAGCTTAGGGGCCCGGTTGGAAGAGCAGTACTTC. Amino acid sequence: CASSLGARLEEQYF.

This chain connects TRBV12-3 or TRBV12-4 to TRBJ2-7; D is undetermined. Trimming cost V 6 bases and J 2 bases, with 14 bases left between them. The CDR3 sequence is 14 residues long. The DNA for the CDR3 is TGTGCCAGCAGCCGTAGTGGGAAGGCCTACGAGCAGTACTTC. Translation gives CASSRSGKAYEQYF.

About this clonotype itself: This may be a read error: a much more frequent sequence differs by one nucleotide. The chain has TRBV2 and TRBJ1-2, with D unclear. The CDR3 has 14 residues. Germline V lookup: CDR1 SNHLY, CDR2 FYNNEI. The CDR3 sequence is CAGSALTIAYGYTF. The DNA for the CDR3 is TGTGCCGGCAGCGCCTTAACAATAGCATATGGCTACACCTTC.

This clonotype has a count of ten or more. The chain couples TRBV10-2 to TRBJ2-7; a weak D match, TRBD1 (5 bases). Trimming removed 3 bases from V and 4 bases from J, with 10 bases in between. The germline V gene has CDR1 WSHSY and CDR2 SAAADI. The CDR3 runs 13 residues. The CDR3 sequence: CASSEGDGYEQYF. DNA for the CDR3: TGCGCCAGCAGTGAAGGGGATGGGTACGAGCAGTACTTC.

The sample holds many counts of this clonotype. The CDR3 here is CASSKDRGNEKLFF. CDR3 sequence (DNA): TGTGCCAGTAGTAAGGACAGGGGAAATGAAAAACTGTTTTTT. The rearrangement links TRBV19 to TRBJ1-4; 9 nucleotides line up with TRBD1. CDR1 is LNHDA, CDR2 SQIVND, per germline (reference sequence). The CDR3 runs 14 residues. J lost 5 bases, V lost 4 bases, and 2 bases had no gene match.

The chain combines TRBV5-1 with TRBJ1-6; D might be TRBD1 (5 bases). The ends were cut back, 3 bases at V and 10 bases at J, with 17 bases in the middle. Germline CDR1 is SGHRS and CDR2 is YFSETQ. The CDR3 spans 15 residues. The CDR3 here is CASSSGTEAGSPLHF. The CDR3 region has the DNA TGCGCCAGCAGCTCGGGGACGGAGGCTGGATCACCCCTCCACTTT. Full variable domain (missing parts from reference TRBV5-1 and TRBJ1-6): KAGVTQTPRYLIKTRGQQVTLSCSPISGHRSVSWYQQTPGQGLQFLFEYFSETQRNKGNFPGRFSGRQFSNSRSEMNVSTLELGDSALYLCASSSGTEAGSPLHFGNGTRLTVT.

This clonotype was detected only a few times. This chain connects TRBV12-3 or TRBV12-4 to TRBJ1-2, with TRBD1 matching over 7 bases. The CDR3 runs 16 residues. Germline trimming cut 3 bases from V and 5 bases from J; bases unmatched to any gene: 12. The CDR3 loop is CASSFKGEAGGYGYTF. The CDR3 DNA reads TGTGCCAGCAGTTTCAAGGGCGAGGCAGGGGGTTATGGCTACACCTTC.

This clonotype showed up just a few times. The chain recombines TRBV7-9 with TRBJ2-7, with TRBD1 matching over 9 bases. The CDR3 runs to 15 residues. Germline assignment: CDR1 SEHNR and CDR2 FQNEAQ (reference sequence). V shed 1 base and J 5 bases; nucleotides not matched to a gene: 6. The CDR3, as DNA: TGTGCCAGCAGCTTAGGGACAGGGGAGTCGGACGAGCAGTACTTC. Translated: CASSLGTGESDEQYF.

This clonotype has more than one count but fewer than ten. The rearrangement links TRBV20-1 to TRBJ1-2; TRBD1 agrees at 7 bases. V shed 5 bases, J shed 8 bases, and the junction held 14 bases outside the gene matches. The CDR3 spans 14 residues. Germline CDR1 and CDR2: DFQATT and SNEGSKA (reference sequence). The CDR3 loop reads CSAWEGQTEGGYTF. In DNA form, the CDR3 reads TGCAGTGCTTGGGAGGGACAGACAGAGGGGGGCTACACCTTC.

The count of this clonotype is one. The rearrangement links TRBV29-1 to TRBJ2-3; TRBD2 aligns across 10 bases. V shed 1 base and J 6 bases; nucleotides not matched to a gene: 7. Germline V gene data show CDR1 as SQVTM and CDR2 as ANQGSEA. The CDR3 contains 15 residues. For the CDR3, the DNA is TGCAGCGTTGAAGGGACTAGCGGATGGGAGGATACGCAGTATTTT. Protein: CSVEGTSGWEDTQYF.

The chain couples TRBV11-2 to TRBJ2-7, with 7 nucleotides matching TRBD2. Germline-derived CDR1 and CDR2 are SGHAT and FQNNGV. This CDR3 is 14 amino acids long. The junction had 5 bases not matched to a gene; V was cut back by 6 bases and J by 0 bases. For the CDR3, the DNA is TGTGCCAGCAGTTATCCTAGCGGCTCCTACGAGCAGTACTTC. Translated: CASSYPSGSYEQYF.

This clonotype was recorded at least ten times. The chain is built from TRBV20-1 and TRBJ1-5; the D is unclear. In germline, CDR1 is DFQATT, CDR2 SNEGSKA (reference sequence). V was trimmed by 2 bases and J by 4 bases, leaving 9 bases between them. CDR3 length: 13 amino acids. This chain's CDR3 is CSARREINQPQHF. As DNA, the CDR3 is TGCAGTGCTAGAAGGGAGATAAATCAGCCCCAGCATTTT.

Only a few counts were recorded for this clonotype. As DNA, the CDR3 is TGTGCCAGCAGCCGTCTGGGTAGACCGGGGAATTCACCCCTCCACTTT. It encodes CASSRLGRPGNSPLHF. The chain has TRBV4-2 and TRBJ1-6; D remains ambiguous. The V gene's germline CDR1 is LGHNA and CDR2 YNFKEQ. The CDR3 length is 16 residues. Trimming shortened V by 4 bases and J by 7 bases, and 17 bases separated the two germline ends.

This clonotype came up many times. CDR3: CASTGANQPQHF. Here the CDR3 DNA reads TGTGCCAGTACAGGGGCCAATCAGCCCCAGCATTTT. The rearrangement joins TRBV19 to TRBJ1-5; TRBD1 is a possible D gene (6 bases). Trimming stripped 7 bases from V and 3 bases from J, with 7 bases between. This CDR3 has 12 residues. The germline gives CDR1 LNHDA, CDR2 SQIVND (reference sequence).

The chain has TRBV7-9 and TRBJ2-5; perhaps TRBD2 as D (6 bases). Trimming removed 3 bases at V and 1 base at J, with 12 bases between. The CDR3 is made up of 15 amino acids. Per germline, CDR1 SEHNR and CDR2 FQNEAQ (reference sequence). This CDR3 reads CASSLGLSRQETQYF. CDR3 nucleotide sequence: TGTGCCAGCAGCTTGGGACTTTCCCGCCAAGAGACCCAGTACTTC.

As to this clonotype: This could be a read error, since a much larger clone is one nucleotide away. V is TRBV5-1 and J is TRBJ1-6, with 8 bases aligning to TRBD1. Germline V CDR1 and CDR2: SGHRS, YFSETQ. This CDR3 spans 14 amino acids. CDR3 loop: CTSSLGQVRAPLHF. CDR3 bases: TGCACCAGCAGCCTGGGACAGGTCCGGGCACCCCTCCACTTT. Drawing the rest from reference TRBV5-1 and TRBJ1-6, the complete variable domain is KAGVTQTPRYLIKTRGQQVTLSCSPISGHRSVSWYQQTPGQGLQFLFEYFSETQRNKGNFPGRFSGRQFSNSRSEMNVSTLELGDSALYLCTSSLGQVRAPLHFGNGTRLTVT.

The table lists this clonotype with many counts. This rearrangement joins TRBV15 to TRBJ1-3; D not certain. CDR1 and CDR2 from the germline V gene are LNHNV and YYDKDF (reference sequence). The CDR3 spans 20 residues. V was pared by 0 bases and J by 0 bases, with 21 bases between. The CDR3: CATSRDPPAMLLSSGNTIYF. The CDR3 nucleotides read TGTGCCACCAGCAGAGATCCGCCGGCGATGCTACTCAGCTCTGGAAACACCATATATTTT.